This paragraph covers one T cell receptor beta chain sequence. The target antigen is unknown. This record belongs to a study of beta chain features in type 1 diabetes. About the research overall: The study found patients and healthy donors alike in age, gender and cell yields. Whole-study findings and limits: Across all four CD4+ subsets, people with type 1 diabetes showed modestly shorter TCRB CDR3s.

In total, each donor contributed a single heparinised blood draw that averaged about 110 mL. Sequenced material consisted of expressed TCRB transcripts (all of the isolated RNA was reverse transcribed). Measured with immunoSEQ multiplex PCR; TCRdb has only the in-frame clones, and not every one. Altogether some 330,000 clones are present, 8% to 13% being singletons, with the ten largest covering 0.015%. The length of the CDR3 is 15 residues. Germline V gene data show CDR1 as SGHTA and CDR2 as FQGNSA. Trimming cost V 6 bases and J 3 bases; bases outside gene matches: 7. This chain uses TRBV7-2 with TRBJ2-1; TRBD2 matches at 8 bases. The receptor's source is a woman under 40 in good health. Sequenced: naive CD4+ T cells from blood. CDR3: CASRPPGLDYNEQFF. The CDR3 coding sequence is TGTGCCAGCAGACCTCCGGGACTAGACTACAATGAGCAGTTCTTC.